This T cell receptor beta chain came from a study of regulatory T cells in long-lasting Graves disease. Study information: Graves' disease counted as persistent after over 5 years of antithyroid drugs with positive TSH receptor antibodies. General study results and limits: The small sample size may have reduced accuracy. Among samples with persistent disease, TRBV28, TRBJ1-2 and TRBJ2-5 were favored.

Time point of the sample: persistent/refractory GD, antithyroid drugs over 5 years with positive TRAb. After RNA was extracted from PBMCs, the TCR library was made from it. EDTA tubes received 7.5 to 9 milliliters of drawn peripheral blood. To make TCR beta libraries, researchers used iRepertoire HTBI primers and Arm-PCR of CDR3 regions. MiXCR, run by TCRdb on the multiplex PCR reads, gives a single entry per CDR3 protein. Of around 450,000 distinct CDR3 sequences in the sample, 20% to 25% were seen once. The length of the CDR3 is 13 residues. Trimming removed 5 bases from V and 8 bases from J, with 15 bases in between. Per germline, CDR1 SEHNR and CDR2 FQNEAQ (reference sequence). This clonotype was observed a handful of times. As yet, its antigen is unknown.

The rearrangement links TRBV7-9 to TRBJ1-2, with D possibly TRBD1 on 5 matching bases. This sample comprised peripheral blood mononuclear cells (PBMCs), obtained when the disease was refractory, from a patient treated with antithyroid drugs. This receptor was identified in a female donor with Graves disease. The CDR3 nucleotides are TGTGCCAGCAGCCGACCTCAGGGAGACGGCTACACCTTC. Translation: CASSRPQGDGYTF. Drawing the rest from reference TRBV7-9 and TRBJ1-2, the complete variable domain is DTGVSQNPRHKITKRGQNVTFRCDPISEHNRLYWYRQTLGQGPEFLTYFQNEAQLEKSRLLSDRFSAERPKGSFSTLEIQRTEQGDSAMYLCASSRPQGDGYTFGSGTRLTVV.